This T cell receptor beta chain was captured in a study of T cell repertoires in cytomegalovirus infection (dated by TCRdb to the late 2010s). Regarding the study in general: The HLA type of each donor mattered for the analysis, because public TCR beta signatures pointed to carriage of CMV infection along with the matching HLA type. Broader findings and caveats from the paper: In both this cohort and an independent roughly 330-donor cohort, the cumulative frequency of public TCR beta family members distinguished carriers of CMV infection plus the relevant HLA type. The ex vivo response was dominated by HLA-C-restricted CMV-specific TCR beta clonotypes, which also provided the single most frequent clonotype in two of eight donors.

Instrument used: Illumina HiSeq 1500. Using fastp at Q25 and MiXCR, TCRdb reprocessed the public reads and kept productive beta chains. Identical CDR3 protein sequences are pooled into one entry, listed with their most common genes and DNA. Counted in this sample were fewer than 550,000 distinct CDR3 sequences; around 32% of them appeared once. Of the sample, about an eighth falls within the top ten clones. On this clonotype: The antigen this receptor binds is unknown. No much larger clonotype is one base removed from it; base qualities were not supplied.

The CDR3 contains 14 residues, cysteine and phenylalanine counted. The sequence is cut down to CDR3 DNA, 42 bases in frame from base 1. The germline V gene sets CDR1 to SGHVS and CDR2 to FNYEAQ. The germline ends are 16 bases apart after V is trimmed by 11 bases and J by 3 bases. The sequence came from a human donor in good health (CMV status not recorded). Some clones in this sample may be carry-over from other donors' samples. The chain uses TRBV7-6 and TRBJ2-2, with the D gene not confidently named. Sample: PBMCs. The CDR3 is CASGANSYTGELFF. The DNA reads as follows: TGTGCCTCCGGAGCTAACTCGTACACCGGGGAGCTGTTTTTT. The full variable domain, completed from the reference TRBV7-6 and TRBJ2-2 proteins outside the CDR3, reads GAGVSQSPRYKVTKRGQDVALRCDPISGHVSLYWYRQALGQGPEFLTYFNYEAQQDKSGLPNDRFSAERPEGSISTLTIQRTEQRDSAMYRCASGANSYTGELFFGEGSRLTVL.